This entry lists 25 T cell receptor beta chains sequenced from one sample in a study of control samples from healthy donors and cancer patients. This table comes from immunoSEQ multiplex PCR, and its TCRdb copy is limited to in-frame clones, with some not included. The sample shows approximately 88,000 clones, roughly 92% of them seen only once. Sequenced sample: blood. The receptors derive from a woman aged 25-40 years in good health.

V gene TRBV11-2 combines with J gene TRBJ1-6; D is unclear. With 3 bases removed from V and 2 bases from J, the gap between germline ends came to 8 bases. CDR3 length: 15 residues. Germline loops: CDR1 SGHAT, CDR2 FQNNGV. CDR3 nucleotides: TGTGCCAGCAGCTTCGGGAGGCCCTATAATTCACCCCTCCACTTT. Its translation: CASSFGRPYNSPLHF.

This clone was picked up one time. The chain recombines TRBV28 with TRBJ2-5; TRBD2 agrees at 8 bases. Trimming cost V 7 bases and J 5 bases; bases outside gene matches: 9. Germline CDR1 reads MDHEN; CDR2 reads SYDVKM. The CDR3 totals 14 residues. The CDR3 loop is CASNLGLAGETQYF. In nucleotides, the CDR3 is TGTGCCAGCAACCTCGGACTAGCAGGCGAGACCCAGTACTTC.

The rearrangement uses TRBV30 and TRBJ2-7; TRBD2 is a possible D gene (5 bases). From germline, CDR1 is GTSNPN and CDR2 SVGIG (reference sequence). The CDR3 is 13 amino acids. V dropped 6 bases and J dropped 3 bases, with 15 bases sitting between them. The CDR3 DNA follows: TGTGCCTGTATAGGGAGTTCGGTCTACGAGCAGTACTTC. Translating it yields CACIGSSVYEQYF.

The CDR3 spells CASRDDGTGGNGYTF. In DNA form, the CDR3 reads TGTGCCAGCAGAGATGACGGGACAGGGGGTAATGGCTACACCTTC. The chain combines TRBV6-5 with TRBJ1-2, with TRBD1 matching over 11 bases. J was trimmed by 6 bases and V by 6 bases; bases with no gene match: 9. CDR1 and CDR2 from the germline V gene are MNHEY and SVGAGI. CDR3 length equals 15 residues.

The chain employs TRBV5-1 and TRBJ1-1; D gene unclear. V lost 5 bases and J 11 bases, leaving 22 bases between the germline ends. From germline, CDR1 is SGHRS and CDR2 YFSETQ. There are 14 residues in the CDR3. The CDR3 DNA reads TGCGCCAGCAGTTCTATCCGGACGGGCCAGTCGGCTTTCTTT. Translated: CASSSIRTGQSAFF.

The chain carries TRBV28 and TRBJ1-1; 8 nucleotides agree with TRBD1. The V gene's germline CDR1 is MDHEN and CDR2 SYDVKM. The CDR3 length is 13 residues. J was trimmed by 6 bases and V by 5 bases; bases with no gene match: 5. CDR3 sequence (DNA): TGTGCCAGCAGTCCAGACAGGGGCGCTGAAGCTTTCTTT. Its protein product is CASSPDRGAEAFF.

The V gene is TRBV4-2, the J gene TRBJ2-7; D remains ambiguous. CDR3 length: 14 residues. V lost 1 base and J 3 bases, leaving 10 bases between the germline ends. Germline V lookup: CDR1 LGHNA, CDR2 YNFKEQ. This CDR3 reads CASSQGFSNYEQYF. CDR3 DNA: TGTGCCAGCAGCCAAGGGTTCTCCAACTACGAGCAGTACTTC.

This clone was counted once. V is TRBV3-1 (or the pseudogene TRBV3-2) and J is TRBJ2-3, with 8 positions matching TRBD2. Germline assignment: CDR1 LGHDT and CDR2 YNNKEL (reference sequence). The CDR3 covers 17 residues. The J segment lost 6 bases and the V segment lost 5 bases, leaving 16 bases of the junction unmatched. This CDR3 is CASSSKGISGSRDTQYF. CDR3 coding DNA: TGTGCCAGCAGCTCTAAAGGGATCAGCGGGAGTAGGGATACGCAGTATTTT.

Written as DNA, the CDR3 is TGTGCCAGCAGTTCCGAGGGCGCGGGTGTTGAAAAACTGTTTTTT. Translation: CASSSEGAGVEKLFF. The chain carries TRBV28 and TRBJ1-4; unclear D gene. The CDR3 is made up of 15 amino acids. The V end lost 4 bases, the J end lost 7 bases, and 16 bases lay between the germline ends. Per the germline V gene, CDR1 is MDHEN and CDR2 is SYDVKM.

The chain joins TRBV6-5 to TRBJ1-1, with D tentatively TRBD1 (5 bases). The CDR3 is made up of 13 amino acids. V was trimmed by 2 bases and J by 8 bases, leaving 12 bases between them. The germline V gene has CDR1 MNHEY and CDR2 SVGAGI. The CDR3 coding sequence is TGTGCCAGCAGTTACCGGGGCGGACAAGAAGCTTTCTTT. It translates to CASSYRGGQEAFF.

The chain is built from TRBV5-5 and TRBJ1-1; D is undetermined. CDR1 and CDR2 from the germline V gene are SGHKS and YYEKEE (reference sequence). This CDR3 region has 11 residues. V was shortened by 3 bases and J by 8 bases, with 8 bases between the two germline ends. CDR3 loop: CASSSSLEAFF. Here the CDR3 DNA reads TGTGCCAGCAGCTCCTCCCTGGAAGCTTTCTTT.

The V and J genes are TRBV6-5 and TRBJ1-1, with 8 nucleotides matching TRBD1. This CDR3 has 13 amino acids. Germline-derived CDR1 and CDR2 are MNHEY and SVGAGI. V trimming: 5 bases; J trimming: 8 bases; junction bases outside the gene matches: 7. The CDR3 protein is CASSPRTGTEAFF. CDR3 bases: TGTGCCAGCAGTCCACGGACAGGGACGGAAGCTTTCTTT.

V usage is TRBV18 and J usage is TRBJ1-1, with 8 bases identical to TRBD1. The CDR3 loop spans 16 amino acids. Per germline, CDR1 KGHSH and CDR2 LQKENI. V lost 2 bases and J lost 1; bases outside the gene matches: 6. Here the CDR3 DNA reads TGTGCCAGCTCACCAGGACAGGGTCTACAGAACACTGAAGCTTTCTTT. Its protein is CASSPGQGLQNTEAFF.

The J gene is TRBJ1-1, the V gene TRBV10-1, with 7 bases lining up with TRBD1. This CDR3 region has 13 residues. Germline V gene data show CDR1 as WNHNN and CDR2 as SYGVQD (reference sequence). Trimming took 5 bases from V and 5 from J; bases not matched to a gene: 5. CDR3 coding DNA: TGCGCCAGCAGTCGACAGGGTTGGACTGAAGCTTTCTTT. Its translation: CASSRQGWTEAFF.

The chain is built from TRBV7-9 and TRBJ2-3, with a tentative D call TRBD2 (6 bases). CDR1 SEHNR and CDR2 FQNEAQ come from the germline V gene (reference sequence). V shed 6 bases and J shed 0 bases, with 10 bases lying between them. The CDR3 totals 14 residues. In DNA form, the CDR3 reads TGTGCCAGCAGTCCCCTAGCGAGCACAGATACGCAGTATTTT. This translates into CASSPLASTDTQYF.

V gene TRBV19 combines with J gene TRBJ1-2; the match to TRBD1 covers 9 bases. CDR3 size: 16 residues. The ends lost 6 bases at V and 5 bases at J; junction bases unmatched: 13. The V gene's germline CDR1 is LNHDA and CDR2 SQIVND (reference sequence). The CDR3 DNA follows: TGTGCCAGTAGACCTGGTGGTGGACAGGGGAGTTATGGCTACACCTTC. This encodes CASRPGGGQGSYGYTF.

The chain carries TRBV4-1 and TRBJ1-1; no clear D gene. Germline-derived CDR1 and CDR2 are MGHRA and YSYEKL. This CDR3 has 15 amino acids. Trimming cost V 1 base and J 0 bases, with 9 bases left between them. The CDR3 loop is CASSQGLALNTEAFF. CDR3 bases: TGCGCCAGCAGCCAAGGACTCGCCCTGAACACTGAAGCTTTCTTT.

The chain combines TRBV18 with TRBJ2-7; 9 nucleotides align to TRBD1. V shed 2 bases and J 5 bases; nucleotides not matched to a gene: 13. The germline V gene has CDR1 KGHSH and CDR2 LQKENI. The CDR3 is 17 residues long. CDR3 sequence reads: CASSPSRGTGKVHEQYF. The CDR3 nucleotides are TGTGCCAGCTCACCATCCCGGGGGACAGGGAAAGTCCACGAGCAGTACTTC.

In DNA, the CDR3 is TGTGCCAGCAGCTTACTCTTGCAGGGTAGTAATTCACCCCTCCACTTT. Its protein product is CASSLLLQGSNSPLHF. The chain is built from TRBV7-2 and TRBJ1-6; D perhaps matches TRBD1 (5 bases). Germline V gene sequence: CDR1 SGHTA, CDR2 FQGNSA. With 2 bases removed from V and 6 bases from J, the gap between germline ends came to 14 bases. The length of the CDR3 is 16 residues.

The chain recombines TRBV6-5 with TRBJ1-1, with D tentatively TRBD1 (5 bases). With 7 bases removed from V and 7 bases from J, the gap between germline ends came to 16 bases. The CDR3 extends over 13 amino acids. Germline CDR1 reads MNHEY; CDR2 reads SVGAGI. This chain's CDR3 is CASTQGNLGEAFF. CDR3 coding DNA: TGTGCCAGCACCCAGGGCAACTTGGGTGAAGCTTTCTTT.

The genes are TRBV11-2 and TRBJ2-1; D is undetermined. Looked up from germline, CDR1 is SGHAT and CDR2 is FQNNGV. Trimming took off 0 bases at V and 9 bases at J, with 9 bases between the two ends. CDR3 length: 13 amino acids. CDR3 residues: CASSLDSVGEQFF. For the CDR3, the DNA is TGTGCCAGCAGCTTAGATAGTGTAGGTGAGCAGTTCTTC.

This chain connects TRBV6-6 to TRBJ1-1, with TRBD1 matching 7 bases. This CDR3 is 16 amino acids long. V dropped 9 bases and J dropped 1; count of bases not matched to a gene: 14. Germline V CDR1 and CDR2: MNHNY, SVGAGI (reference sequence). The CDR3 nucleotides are TGTGCCAGTCTACCAATTCCGGGACAGACGAACACTGAAGCTTTCTTT. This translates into CASLPIPGQTNTEAFF.

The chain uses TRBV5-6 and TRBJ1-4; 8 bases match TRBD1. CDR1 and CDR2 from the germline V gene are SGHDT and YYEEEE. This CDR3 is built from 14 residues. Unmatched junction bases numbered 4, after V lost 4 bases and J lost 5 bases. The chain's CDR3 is CASSLWTGNEKLFF. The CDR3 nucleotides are TGTGCCAGCAGCCTTTGGACAGGGAATGAAAAACTGTTTTTT.

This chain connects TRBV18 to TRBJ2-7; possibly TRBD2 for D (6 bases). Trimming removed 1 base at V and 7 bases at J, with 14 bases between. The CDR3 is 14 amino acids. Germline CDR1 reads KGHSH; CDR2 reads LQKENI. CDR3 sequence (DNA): TGTGCCAGCTCACCACGTGGGGGGAGTAGAGAGCAGTACTTC. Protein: CASSPRGGSREQYF.

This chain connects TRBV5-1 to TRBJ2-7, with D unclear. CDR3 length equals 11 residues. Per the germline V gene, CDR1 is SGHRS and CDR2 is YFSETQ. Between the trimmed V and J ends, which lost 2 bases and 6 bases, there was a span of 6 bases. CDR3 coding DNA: TGCGCCAGCAGCTTAGAAGGCGAGCAGTACTTC. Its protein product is CASSLEGEQYF.